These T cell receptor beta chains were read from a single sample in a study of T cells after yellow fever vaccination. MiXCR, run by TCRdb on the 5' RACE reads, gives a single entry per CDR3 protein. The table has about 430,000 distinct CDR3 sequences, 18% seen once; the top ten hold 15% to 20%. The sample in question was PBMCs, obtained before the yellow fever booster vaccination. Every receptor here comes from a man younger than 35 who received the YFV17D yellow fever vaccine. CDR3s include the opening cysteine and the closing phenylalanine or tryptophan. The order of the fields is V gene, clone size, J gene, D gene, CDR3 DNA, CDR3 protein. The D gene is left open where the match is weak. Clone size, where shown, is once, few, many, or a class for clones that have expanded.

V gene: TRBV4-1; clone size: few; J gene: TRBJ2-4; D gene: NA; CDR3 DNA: TGCGCCAGCAGCCAAGGGCTAACCAAAAACATTCAGTACTTC; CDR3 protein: CASSQGLTKNIQYF
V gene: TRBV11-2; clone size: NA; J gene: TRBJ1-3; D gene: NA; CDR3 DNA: TGTGCCAGCAAACGGGGAGGGTACTCTGGAAACACCATATATTTT; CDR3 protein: CASKRGGYSGNTIYF
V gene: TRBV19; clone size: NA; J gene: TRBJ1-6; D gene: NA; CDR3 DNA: TGTGCCAGTAGTATAGAGGATGATTCACCCCTCCACTTT; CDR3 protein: CASSIEDDSPLHF
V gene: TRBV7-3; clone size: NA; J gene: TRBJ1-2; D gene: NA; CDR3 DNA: TGTGCCAGCAGCTTACAGGGAGGGGATAACTATGGCTACACCTTC; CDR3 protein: CASSLQGGDNYGYTF
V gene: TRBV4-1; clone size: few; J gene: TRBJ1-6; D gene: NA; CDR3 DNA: TGCGCCAGCAGCCAAGAAGGGAGACGAAATAATTCACCCCTCCACTTT; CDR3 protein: CASSQEGRRNNSPLHF
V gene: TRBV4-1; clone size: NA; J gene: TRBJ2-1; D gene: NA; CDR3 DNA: TGCGCCAGCAGCCAGAAACAGGCGGCCCCCTACAATGAGCAGTTCTTC; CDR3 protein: CASSQKQAAPYNEQFF
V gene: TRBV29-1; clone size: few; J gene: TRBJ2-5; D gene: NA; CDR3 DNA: TGCAGCTCAGGTCTGGGCGGGGGCGAGACCCAGTACTTC; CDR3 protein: CSSGLGGGETQYF
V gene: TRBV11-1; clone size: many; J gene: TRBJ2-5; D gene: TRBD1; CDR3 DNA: TGTGCCAGCAGCCATGGGACAGAAGAGACCCAGTACTTC; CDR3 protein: CASSHGTEETQYF
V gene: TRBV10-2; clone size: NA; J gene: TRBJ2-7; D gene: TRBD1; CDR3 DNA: TGCGCCAGCAGTGAGTCCCTAGGGGGCCACGAGCAGTACTTC; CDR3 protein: CASSESLGGHEQYF
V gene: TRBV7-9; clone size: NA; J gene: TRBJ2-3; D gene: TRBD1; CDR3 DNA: TGTGCCAGCAGCTCTCCCGGGACAGACTACACAGATACGCAGTATTTT; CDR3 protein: CASSSPGTDYTDTQYF
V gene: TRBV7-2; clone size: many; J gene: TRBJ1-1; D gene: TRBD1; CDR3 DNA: TGTGCCAGCAGCTTAGCCGGGACAGGAGGTACTGAAGCTTTCTTT; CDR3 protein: CASSLAGTGGTEAFF
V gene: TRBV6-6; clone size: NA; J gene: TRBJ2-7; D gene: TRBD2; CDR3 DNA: TGTGCCAGCAGTTCGACCCACCTTAGCGGGGGAAAGGTCTACGAGCAGTACTTC; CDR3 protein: CASSSTHLSGGKVYEQYF
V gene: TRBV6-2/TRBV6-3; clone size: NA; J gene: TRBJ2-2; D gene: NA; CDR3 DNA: TGTGCCAGCAGTTCGTATGGGGAGCTGTTTTTT; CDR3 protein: CASSSYGELFF
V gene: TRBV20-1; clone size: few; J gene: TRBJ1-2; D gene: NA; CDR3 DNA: TGCAGTGCTACCGAACAGGGAACCTATGGCTACACCTTC; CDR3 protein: CSATEQGTYGYTF
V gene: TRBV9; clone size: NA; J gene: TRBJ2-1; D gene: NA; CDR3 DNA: TGTGCCAGCAGCGTAGAGGGTGAGCAGTTCTTC; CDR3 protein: CASSVEGEQFF
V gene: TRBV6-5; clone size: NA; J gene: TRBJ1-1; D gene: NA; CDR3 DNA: TGTGCCAGCAGCGCTCCCATATCGGGCCCGAACACTGAAGCTTTCTTT; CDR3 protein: CASSAPISGPNTEAFF
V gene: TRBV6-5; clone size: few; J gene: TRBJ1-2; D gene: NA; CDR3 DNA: TGTGCCACGGGTAGACAGCCCTACACCTTC; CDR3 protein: CATGRQPYTF
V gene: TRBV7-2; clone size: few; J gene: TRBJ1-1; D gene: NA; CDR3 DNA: TGTGCCAGCAGCCCCAGGCTGTCGAACACTGAAGCTTTCTTT; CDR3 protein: CASSPRLSNTEAFF
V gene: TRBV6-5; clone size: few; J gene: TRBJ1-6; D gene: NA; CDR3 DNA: TGTGCCAGTTGGACGGGACGAGATAATTCACCCCTCCACTTT; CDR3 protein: CASWTGRDNSPLHF
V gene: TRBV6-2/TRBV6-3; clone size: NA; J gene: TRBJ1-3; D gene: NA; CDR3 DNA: TGTGCCAGCACTTTACCCCGAGGGAGGGGAAACACCATATATTTT; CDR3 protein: CASTLPRGRGNTIYF
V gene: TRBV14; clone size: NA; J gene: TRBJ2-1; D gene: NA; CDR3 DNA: TGTGCCAGCAGCCTTGGAGGGGGAGTCCACAATGAGCAGTTCTTC; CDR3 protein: CASSLGGGVHNEQFF
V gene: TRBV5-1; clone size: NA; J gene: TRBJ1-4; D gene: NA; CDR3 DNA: TGCGCCAGCAGCTTGGGACAATCCTTGGCAACTAATGAAAAACTGTTTTTT; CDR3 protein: CASSLGQSLATNEKLFF
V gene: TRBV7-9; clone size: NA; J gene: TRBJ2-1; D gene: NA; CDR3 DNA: TGTGCCAGCAGCTTAATCTCAGGGGTCAATGAGCAGTTCTTC; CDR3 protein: CASSLISGVNEQFF
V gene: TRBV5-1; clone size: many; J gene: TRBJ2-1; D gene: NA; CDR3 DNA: TGTGCCAGCAGCTTAGCGTTAAATGAGCAGTTCTTC; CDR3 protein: CASSLALNEQFF
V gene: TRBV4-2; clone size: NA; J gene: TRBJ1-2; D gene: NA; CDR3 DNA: TGTGCCAGCAGCCAACCCTACGGCGGGGAGTCGCCTAACTATGGCTACACCTTC; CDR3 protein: CASSQPYGGESPNYGYTF
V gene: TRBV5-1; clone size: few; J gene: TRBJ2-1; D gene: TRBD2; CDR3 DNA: TGCGCCAGCAGCTTCACGGGGGGGCCAAATGAGCAGTTCTTC; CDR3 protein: CASSFTGGPNEQFF
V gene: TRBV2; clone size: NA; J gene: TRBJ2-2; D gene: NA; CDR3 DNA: TGTGCCACCCAAGACCGGGACTTCTACACCGGGGAGCTGTTTTTT; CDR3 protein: CATQDRDFYTGELFF
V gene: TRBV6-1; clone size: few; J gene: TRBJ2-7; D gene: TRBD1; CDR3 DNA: TGTGCCAGTAACCGGGACAGGGGGCGGTACGAGCAGTACTTC; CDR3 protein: CASNRDRGRYEQYF
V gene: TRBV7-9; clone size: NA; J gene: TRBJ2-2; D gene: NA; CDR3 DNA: TGTGCCAGCAGCTTAGTGCCGGCCCCATTTGTCACCGGGGAGCTGTTTTTT; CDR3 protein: CASSLVPAPFVTGELFF
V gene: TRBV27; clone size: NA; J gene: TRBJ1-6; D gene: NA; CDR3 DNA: TGTGCCAGCAGTTTCAGGGGAACCCATTCACCCCTCCACTTT; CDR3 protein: CASSFRGTHSPLHF
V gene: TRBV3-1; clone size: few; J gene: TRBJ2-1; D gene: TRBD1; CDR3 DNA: TGTGCCAGCAGCCAAGGAGTCCCAGGGGGCGATCAGTTCTTC; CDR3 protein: CASSQGVPGGDQFF
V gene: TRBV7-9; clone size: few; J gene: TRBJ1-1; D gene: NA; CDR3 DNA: TGTGCCAGCAGCTTTAGGCCAGAAGACACTGAAGCTTTCTTT; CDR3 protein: CASSFRPEDTEAFF
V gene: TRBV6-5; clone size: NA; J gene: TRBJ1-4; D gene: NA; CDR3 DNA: TGTGCCAGCAGTTACTCGGTTTCAGGGTCAGGGGAAAAACTGTTTTTT; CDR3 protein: CASSYSVSGSGEKLFF
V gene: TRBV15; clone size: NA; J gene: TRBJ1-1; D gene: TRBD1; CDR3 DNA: TGTGCCACCAGCAGGGACCCATGGACAGGTACTGAAGCTTTCTTT; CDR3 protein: CATSRDPWTGTEAFF
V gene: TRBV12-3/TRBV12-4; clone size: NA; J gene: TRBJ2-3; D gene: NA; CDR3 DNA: TGTGCCAGCAGTTTCATGGTAGCGTCAGATACGCAGTATTTT; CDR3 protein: CASSFMVASDTQYF
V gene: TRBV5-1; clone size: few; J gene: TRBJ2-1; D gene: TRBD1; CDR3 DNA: TGCGCCAGCAGCTACGACAGGGCGAGTGAGCAGTTCTTC; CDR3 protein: CASSYDRASEQFF
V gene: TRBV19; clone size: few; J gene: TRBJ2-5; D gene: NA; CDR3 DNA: TGTGCCAGTAGTATAGGCAAGGAGTTATACGAGACCCAGTACTTC; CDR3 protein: CASSIGKELYETQYF
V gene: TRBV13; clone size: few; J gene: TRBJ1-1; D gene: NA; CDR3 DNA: TGTGCCAGCAGCTTAGCTGCGAATACGGCGAACACTGAAGCTTTCTTT; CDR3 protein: CASSLAANTANTEAFF
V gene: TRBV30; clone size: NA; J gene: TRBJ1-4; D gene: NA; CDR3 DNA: TGTGCCTGGAGGCCGGGAAAACGTAATGAAAAACTGTTTTTT; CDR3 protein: CAWRPGKRNEKLFF
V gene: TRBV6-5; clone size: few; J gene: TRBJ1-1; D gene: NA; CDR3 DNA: TGTGCCAGCAGTTACGCGGGGGTTGAAGCTTTCTTT; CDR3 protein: CASSYAGVEAFF
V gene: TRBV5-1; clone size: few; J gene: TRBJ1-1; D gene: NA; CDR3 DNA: TGCGCCAGCAGCCTCACCGGAGGGGGAAACACTGAAGCTTTCTTT; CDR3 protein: CASSLTGGGNTEAFF
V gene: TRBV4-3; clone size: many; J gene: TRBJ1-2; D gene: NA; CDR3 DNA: TGCGCCAGCAGCCAAGAGATGAACCCAATCTATGGCTACACCTTC; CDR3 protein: CASSQEMNPIYGYTF
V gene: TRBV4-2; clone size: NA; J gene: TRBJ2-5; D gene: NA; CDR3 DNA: TGTGCCAGCAGCCAAGATTGGCTGCAAGAGACCCAGTACTTC; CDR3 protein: CASSQDWLQETQYF
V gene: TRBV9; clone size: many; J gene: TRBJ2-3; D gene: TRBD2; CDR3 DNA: TGTGCCAGCAGCGTAGGAGCGGGGTTCACAGATACGCAGTATTTT; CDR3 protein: CASSVGAGFTDTQYF